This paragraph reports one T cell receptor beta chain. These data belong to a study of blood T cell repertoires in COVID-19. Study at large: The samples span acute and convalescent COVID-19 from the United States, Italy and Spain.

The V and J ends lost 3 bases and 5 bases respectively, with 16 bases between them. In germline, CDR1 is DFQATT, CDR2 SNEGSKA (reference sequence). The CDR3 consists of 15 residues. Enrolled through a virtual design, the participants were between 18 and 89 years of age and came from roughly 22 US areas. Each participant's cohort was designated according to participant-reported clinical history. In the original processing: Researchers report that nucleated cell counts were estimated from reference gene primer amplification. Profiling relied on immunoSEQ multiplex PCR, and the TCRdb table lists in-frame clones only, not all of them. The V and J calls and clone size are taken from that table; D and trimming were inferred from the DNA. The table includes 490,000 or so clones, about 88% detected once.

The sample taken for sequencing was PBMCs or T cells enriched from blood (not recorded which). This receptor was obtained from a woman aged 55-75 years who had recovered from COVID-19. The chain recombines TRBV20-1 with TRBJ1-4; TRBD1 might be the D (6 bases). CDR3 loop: CSASKGGTFNEKLFF. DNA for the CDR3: TGCAGTGCTAGTAAGGGGGGGACATTCAATGAAAAACTGTTTTTT.